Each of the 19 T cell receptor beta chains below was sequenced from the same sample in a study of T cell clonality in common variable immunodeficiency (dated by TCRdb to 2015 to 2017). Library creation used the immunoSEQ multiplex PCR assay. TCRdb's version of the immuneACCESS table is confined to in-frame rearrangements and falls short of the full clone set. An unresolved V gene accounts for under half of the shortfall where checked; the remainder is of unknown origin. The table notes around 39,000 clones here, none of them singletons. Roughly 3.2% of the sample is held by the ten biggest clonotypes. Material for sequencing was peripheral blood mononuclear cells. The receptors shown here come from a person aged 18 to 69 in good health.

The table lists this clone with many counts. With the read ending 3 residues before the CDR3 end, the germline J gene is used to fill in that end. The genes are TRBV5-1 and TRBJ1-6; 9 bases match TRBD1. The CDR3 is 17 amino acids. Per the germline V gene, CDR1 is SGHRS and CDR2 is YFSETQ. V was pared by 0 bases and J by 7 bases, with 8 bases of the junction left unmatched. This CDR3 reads CASSLEVAGTGNSPLHF. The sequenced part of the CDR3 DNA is TGCGCCAGCAGCTTGGAGGTTGCGGGGACAGGGAATTCACCC.

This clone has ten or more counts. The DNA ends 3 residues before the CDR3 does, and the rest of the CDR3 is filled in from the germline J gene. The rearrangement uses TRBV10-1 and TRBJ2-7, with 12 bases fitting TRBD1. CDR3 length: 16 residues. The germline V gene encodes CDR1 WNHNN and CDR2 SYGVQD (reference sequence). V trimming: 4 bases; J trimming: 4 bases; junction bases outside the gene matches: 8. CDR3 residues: CASSGVGQGAGYEQYF. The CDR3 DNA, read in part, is TGCGCCAGCAGTGGAGTGGGACAGGGGGCTGGATACGAG.

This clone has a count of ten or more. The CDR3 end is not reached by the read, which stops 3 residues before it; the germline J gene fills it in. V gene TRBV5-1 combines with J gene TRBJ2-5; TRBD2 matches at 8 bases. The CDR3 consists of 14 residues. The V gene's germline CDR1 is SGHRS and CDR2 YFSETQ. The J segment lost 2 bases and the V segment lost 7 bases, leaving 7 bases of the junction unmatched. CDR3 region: CASSGASGQETQYF. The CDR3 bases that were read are TGCGCCAGCTCGGGGGCTAGCGGGCAAGAGACC.

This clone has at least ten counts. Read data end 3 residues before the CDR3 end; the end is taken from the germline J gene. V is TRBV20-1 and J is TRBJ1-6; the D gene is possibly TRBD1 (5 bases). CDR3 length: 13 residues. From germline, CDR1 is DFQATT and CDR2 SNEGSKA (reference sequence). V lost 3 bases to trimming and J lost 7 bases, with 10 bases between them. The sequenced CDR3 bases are TGCAGTGCTAGTCAGACAGAAAATTCACCC. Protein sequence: CSASQTENSP. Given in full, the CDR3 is CSASQTENSPLHF.

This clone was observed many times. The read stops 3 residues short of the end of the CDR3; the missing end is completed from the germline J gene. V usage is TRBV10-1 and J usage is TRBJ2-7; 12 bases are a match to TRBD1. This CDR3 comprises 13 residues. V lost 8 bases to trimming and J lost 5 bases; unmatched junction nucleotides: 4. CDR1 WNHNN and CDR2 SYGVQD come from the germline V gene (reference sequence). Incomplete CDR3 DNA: TGCGCCAGCGGCCGGGACAGGGGGCACGAG. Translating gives CASGRDRGHE. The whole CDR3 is CASGRDRGHEQYF.

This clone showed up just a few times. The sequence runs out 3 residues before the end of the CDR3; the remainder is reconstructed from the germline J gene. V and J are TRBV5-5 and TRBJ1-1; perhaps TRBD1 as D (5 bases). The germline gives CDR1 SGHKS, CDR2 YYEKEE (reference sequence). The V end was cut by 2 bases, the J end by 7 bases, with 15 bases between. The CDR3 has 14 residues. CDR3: CASSFVQGHYEAFF. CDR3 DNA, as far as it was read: TGTGCCAGCAGCTTCGTGCAGGGTCATTATGAA.

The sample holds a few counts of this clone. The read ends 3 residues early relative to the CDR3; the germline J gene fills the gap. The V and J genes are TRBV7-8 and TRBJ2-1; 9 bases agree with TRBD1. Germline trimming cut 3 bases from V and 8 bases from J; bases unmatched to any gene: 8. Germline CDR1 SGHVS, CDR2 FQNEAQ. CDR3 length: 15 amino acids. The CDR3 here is CASSFTGQGRDEQFF. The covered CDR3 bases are TGTGCCAGCAGCTTCACTGGACAGGGGAGGGATGAG.

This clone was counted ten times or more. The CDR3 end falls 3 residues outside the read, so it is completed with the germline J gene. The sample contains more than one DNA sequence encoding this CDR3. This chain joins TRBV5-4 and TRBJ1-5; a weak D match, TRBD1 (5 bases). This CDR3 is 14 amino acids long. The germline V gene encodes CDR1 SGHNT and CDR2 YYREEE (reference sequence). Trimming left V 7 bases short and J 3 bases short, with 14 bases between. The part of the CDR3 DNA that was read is TGTGCCAGCTCATTGGGGGGGGACAATCAGCCC. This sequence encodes CASSLGGDNQP. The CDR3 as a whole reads CASSLGGDNQPQHF.

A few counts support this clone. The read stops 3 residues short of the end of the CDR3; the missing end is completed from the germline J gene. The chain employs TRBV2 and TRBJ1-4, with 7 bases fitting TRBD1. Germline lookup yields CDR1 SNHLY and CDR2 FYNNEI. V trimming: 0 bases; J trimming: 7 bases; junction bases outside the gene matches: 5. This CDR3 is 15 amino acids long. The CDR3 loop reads CASSEAEQGFEKLFF. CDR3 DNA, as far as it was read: TGTGCCAGCAGTGAAGCAGAACAGGGGTTTGAAAAA. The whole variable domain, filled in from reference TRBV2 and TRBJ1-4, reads EPEVTQTPSHQVTQMGQEVILRCVPISNHLYFYWYRQILGQKVEFLVSFYNNEISEKSEIFDDQFSVERPDGSNFTLKIRSTKLEDSAMYFCASSEAEQGFEKLFFGSGTQLSVL.

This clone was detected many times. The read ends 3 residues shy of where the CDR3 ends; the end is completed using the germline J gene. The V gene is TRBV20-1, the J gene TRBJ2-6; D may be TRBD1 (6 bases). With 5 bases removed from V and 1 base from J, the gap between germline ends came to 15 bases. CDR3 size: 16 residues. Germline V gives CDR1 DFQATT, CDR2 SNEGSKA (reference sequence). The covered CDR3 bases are TGCAGTGCTTCACAAGGGGGTACTTCTGGGGCCAACGTC. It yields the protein CSASQGGTSGANV. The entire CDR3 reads CSASQGGTSGANVLTF.

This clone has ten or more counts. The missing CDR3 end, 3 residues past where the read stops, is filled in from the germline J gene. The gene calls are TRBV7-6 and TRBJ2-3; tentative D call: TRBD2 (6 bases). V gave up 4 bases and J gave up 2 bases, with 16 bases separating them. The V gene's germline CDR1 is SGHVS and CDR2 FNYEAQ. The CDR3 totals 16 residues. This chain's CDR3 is CASSSPIREATDTQYF. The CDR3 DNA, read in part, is TGTGCCAGCAGCTCTCCAATCAGGGAGGCCACAGATACG.

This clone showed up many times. CDR3 DNA, as far as it was read: TGTGCCAGCAGTCTAGGGACAGGGAGAGTCACAGATACG. Translation gives CASSLGTGRVTDT. The full CDR3 sequence reads CASSLGTGRVTDTQYF. The chain uses TRBV12-3 or TRBV12-4 and TRBJ2-3, with 9 nucleotides matching TRBD1. The read falls 3 residues short of the CDR3 end, and the missing part is taken from the germline J gene. This CDR3 is built from 16 residues. J was trimmed by 2 bases and V by 5 bases; bases with no gene match: 8.

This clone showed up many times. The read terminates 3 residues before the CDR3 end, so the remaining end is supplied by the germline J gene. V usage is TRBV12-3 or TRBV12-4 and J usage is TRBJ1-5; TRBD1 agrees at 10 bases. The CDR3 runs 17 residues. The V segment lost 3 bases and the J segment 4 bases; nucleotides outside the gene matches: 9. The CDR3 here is CASSLGTGVRKNQPQHF. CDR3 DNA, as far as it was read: TGTGCCAGCAGTTTGGGGACAGGGGTTAGGAAAAATCAGCCC.

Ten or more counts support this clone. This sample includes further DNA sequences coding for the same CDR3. The sequenced CDR3 bases are TGTGCCAGCTCACCCCAGGTGAACACTGAA. Translated, it gives CASSPQVNTE. The complete CDR3 sequence is CASSPQVNTEAFF. The genes are TRBV18 and TRBJ1-1, with D uncertain. From the germline J gene comes the end of the CDR3, since the read stops 3 residues before it. This CDR3 contains 13 residues. V lost 3 bases, J lost 0 bases, and 5 bases lay in between. The V gene's germline CDR1 is KGHSH and CDR2 LQKENI.

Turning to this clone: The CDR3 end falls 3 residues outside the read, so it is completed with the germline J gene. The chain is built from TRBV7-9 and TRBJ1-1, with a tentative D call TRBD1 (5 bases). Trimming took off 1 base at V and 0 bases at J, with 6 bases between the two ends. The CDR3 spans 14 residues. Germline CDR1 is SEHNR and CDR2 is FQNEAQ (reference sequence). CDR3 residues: CASSLEGLNTEAFF. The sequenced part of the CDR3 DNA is TGTGCCAGCAGCTTAGAGGGGCTGAACACTGAA.

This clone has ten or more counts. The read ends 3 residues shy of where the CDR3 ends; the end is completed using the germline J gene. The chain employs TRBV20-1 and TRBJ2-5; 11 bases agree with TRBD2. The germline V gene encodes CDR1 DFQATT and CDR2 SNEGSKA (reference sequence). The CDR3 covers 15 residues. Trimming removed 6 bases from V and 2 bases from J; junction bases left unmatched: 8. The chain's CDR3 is CSAPPLAGGQETQYF. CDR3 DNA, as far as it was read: TGCAGTGCCCCCCCGCTAGCGGGAGGACAAGAGACC.

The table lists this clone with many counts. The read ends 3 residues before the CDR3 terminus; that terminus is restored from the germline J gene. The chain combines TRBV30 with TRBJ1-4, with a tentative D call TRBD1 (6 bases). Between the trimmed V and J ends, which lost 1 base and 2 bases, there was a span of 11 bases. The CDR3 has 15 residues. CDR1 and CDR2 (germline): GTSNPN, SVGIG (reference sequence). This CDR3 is CAWSERQDTNEKLFF. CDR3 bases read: TGTGCCTGGAGTGAAAGACAGGACACTAATGAAAAA.

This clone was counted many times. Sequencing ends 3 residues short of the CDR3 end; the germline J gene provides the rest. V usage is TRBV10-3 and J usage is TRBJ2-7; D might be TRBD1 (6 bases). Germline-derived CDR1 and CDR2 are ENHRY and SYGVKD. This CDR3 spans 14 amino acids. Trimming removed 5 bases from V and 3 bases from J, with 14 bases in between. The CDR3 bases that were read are TGTGCCATCAGTTTCGGGACACAAAACTACGAG. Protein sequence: CAISFGTQNYE. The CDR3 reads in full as CAISFGTQNYEQYF.

The CDR3 bases that were read are TGCAGTGCTAGAGTAATTGTAGGCACTAGCCATTCCTACGAG. As protein: CSARVIVGTSHSYE. The whole CDR3 protein is CSARVIVGTSHSYEQYF. The genes are TRBV20-1 and TRBJ2-7, with TRBD2 as a possible D gene (6 bases). The read stops 3 residues short of the end of the CDR3; the missing end is completed from the germline J gene. The CDR3 is made up of 17 amino acids. Deletions cut 1 base from V and 1 base from J, with 20 bases between. Germline-derived CDR1 and CDR2 are DFQATT and SNEGSKA (reference sequence).